These T cell receptor beta chains were read from a single sample in a study of molecular identifiers for immune sequencing clone quantification. Each CDR3 protein gets one entry after TCRdb re-called the PCR reads with MiXCR. The table records around 480,000 distinct CDR3 sequences, about 25% of them present only once. Sequencing was performed on naive CD8+ T cells from blood, with Jurkat cell RNA spiked in. The receptors originated from a human donor in good health. Some libraries in this study had Jurkat cell RNA spiked in. Each CDR3 is given with its conserved first and last residue.

V gene: TRBV6-5
CDR3 protein: CASNQHNTGELFF

V gene: TRBV30
CDR3 protein: CAWSKDSNTGELFF

V gene: TRBV7-9
CDR3 protein: CPSSFPLAGGPGNEQFF

V gene: TRBV5-1
CDR3 protein: CASTEIDLNTEAFF

V gene: TRBV6-2/TRBV6-3
CDR3 protein: CASCTSVYEQYF

V gene: TRBV28
CDR3 protein: CASSQTQGQGPYEQYF

V gene: TRBV19
CDR3 protein: CASCIGQEAGELFF

V gene: TRBV10-1
CDR3 protein: CASGDGRTGDEQYF

V gene: TRBV28
CDR3 protein: CASSLRESAYEQYF

V gene: TRBV7-6
CDR3 protein: CASSLAGIGTYEQYF

V gene: TRBV6-6
CDR3 protein: CAGSSLAGARDTQYF

V gene: TRBV9
CDR3 protein: CASSAGTLQETQYF

V gene: TRBV4-1
CDR3 protein: CASSHPTGEAFF

V gene: TRBV29-1
CDR3 protein: CSVDRGRNTIYF

V gene: TRBV11-2
CDR3 protein: CASSLDFRYNTEAFF

V gene: TRBV4-1
CDR3 protein: CANSQDYGTSGGIMEQYF

V gene: TRBV7-9
CDR3 protein: CASSFPQPAFF

V gene: TRBV7-6
CDR3 protein: CASSESGISDTQYF

V gene: TRBV5-1
CDR3 protein: CASTPGYTSYEQYF

V gene: TRBV7-3
CDR3 protein: CASSPTTGYNEQFF

V gene: TRBV27
CDR3 protein: CASSPDLQGPIVIQYF

V gene: TRBV6-5
CDR3 protein: CASSDPMNTEAFF

V gene: TRBV21-1
CDR3 protein: CASSKSSARAYEQYF

V gene: TRBV12-5
CDR3 protein: CASGLVKADGYSPQHF

V gene: TRBV30
CDR3 protein: CAWSRTGGSTDTQYF

V gene: TRBV21-1
CDR3 protein: CASSLTAGRGEQPQRF

V gene: TRBV6-5
CDR3 protein: CASSYSAGGPYNEQFF

V gene: TRBV6-5
CDR3 protein: CASSPPDRVGAWYGYTF

V gene: TRBV14
CDR3 protein: CASSQDRGLRETQYF

V gene: TRBV28
CDR3 protein: CASSVDPRGRDTEAFF

V gene: TRBV30
CDR3 protein: CAWSHVNTGELFF

V gene: TRBV14
CDR3 protein: CASSQDPGTSGRAAGELFF

V gene: TRBV4-1
CDR3 protein: CASSQGSSTDTQYF

V gene: TRBV7-2
CDR3 protein: CASSLVLATSSYNEQFF

V gene: TRBV2
CDR3 protein: CASSELYSGANVLTF

V gene: TRBV18
CDR3 protein: CASSPPGDNTEAFF

V gene: TRBV27
CDR3 protein: CASAGQGPSYEQYF

V gene: TRBV6-2/TRBV6-3
CDR3 protein: CAGGGGETDTQYF

V gene: TRBV5-4
CDR3 protein: CASNLGQETQYF

V gene: TRBV27
CDR3 protein: CASSRQGSEENQPQHF

V gene: TRBV4-3
CDR3 protein: CASSQDIGTGEDNEKLFF

V gene: TRBV29-1
CDR3 protein: CSVTGTAVGEQYF

V gene: TRBV7-6
CDR3 protein: CASSLVAESLDTQYF